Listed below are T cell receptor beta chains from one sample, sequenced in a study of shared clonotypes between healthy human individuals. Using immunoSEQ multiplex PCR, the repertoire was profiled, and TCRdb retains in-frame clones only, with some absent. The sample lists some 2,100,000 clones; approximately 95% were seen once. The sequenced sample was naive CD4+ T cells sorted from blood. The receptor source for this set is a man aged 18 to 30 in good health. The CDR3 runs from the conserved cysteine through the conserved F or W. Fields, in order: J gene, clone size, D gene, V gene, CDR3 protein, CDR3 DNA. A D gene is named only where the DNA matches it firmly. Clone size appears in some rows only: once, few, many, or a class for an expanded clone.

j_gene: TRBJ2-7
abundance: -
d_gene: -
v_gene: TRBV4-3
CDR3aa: CASSQDGGESSYEQYF
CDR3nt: TGCGCCAGCAGCCAAGATGGAGGAGAGAGCTCCTACGAGCAGTACTTC

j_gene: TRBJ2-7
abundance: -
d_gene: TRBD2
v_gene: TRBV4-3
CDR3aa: CASSQDRLAGAEQYF
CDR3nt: TGCGCCAGCAGCCAAGATCGACTAGCGGGAGCCGAGCAGTACTTC

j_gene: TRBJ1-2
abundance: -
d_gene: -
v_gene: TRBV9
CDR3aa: CASSPGLFLGYTF
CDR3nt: TGTGCCAGCAGCCCGGGACTCTTCCTCGGCTACACCTTC

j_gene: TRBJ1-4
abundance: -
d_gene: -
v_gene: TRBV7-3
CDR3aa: CASSYRAGEKLFF
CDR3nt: TGTGCCAGCAGCTACCGGGCCGGTGAAAAACTGTTTTTT

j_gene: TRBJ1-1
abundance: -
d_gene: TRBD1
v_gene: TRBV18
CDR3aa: CASSPNRGRGEAFF
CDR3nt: TGTGCCAGCTCACCAAACAGGGGGCGAGGTGAAGCTTTCTTT

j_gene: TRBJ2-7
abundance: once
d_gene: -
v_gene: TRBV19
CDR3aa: CASTRRWAGDYEQYF
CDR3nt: TGTGCCAGTACTCGGAGGTGGGCAGGTGATTACGAGCAGTACTTC

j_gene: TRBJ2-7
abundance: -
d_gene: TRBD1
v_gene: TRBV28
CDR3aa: CASRDITGVGTYEQYF
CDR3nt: TGTGCCAGCAGGGACATCACAGGGGTAGGCACCTACGAGCAGTACTTC

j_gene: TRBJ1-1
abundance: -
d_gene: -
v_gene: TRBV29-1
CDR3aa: CSLRDHTEAFF
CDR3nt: TGCAGCCTACGGGACCACACTGAAGCTTTCTTT

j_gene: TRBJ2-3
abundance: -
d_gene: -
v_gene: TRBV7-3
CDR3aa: CASSLRGAESTDTQYF
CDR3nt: TGTGCCAGCAGCTTAAGGGGGGCAGAGAGCACAGATACGCAGTATTTT

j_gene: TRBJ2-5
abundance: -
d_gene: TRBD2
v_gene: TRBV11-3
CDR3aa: CASSLRAGDPETQYF
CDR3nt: TGTGCCAGCAGCTTACGAGCGGGAGACCCAGAGACCCAGTACTTC